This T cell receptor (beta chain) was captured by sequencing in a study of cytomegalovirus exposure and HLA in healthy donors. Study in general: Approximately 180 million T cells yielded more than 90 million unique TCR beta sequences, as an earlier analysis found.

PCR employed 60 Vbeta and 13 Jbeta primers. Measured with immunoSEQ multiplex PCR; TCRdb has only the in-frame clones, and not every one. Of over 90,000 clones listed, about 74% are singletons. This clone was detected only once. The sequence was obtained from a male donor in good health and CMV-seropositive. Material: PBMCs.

CDR3 sequence: CASSPGLAGVYEQYF. CDR3 in DNA: TGTGCCAGCAGCCCGGGACTAGCGGGGGTCTACGAGCAGTACTTC. The chain employs TRBV5-4 and TRBJ2-7; 14 nucleotides align to TRBD2. CDR1 SGHNT and CDR2 YYREEE come from the germline V gene (reference sequence). CDR3 length equals 15 residues. The V gene end was trimmed by 4 bases and the J gene end by 3 bases; junction bases not matched to a gene: 3.